A single sample gave rise to the 9 T cell receptor beta chains below, sequenced in a study of T cell repertoires in cytomegalovirus infection. These receptors' antigens are unknown. MiXCR was run by TCRdb on the reads, yielding one entry per CDR3 protein. The profile shows around 900,000 distinct CDR3 sequences, more than 25% of them singletons. Sequenced material: cultured CD8+ T cells from PBMCs, taken from culture after CMV antigen stimulation. These receptors came from a human donor in good health (CMV status not recorded). Some clones in this sample may be carry-over from other donors' samples.

The genes are TRBV4-3 and TRBJ1-5; tentatively, D is TRBD1 (5 bases). The CDR3 spans 15 residues. The V gene lost 4 bases and the J gene lost 0 bases, with 10 bases spanning the gap. Germline-derived CDR1 and CDR2 are LGHNA and YSLEER. CDR3 in amino acids: CASSPTQGSNQPQHF. The CDR3 coding sequence is TGCGCCAGCAGCCCCACTCAGGGTAGCAATCAGCCCCAGCATTTT.

The chain combines TRBV6-5 with TRBJ2-7; a possible D gene is TRBD1 (5 bases). The CDR3 totals 15 residues. With 6 bases removed from V and 0 bases from J, the gap between germline ends came to 15 bases. Germline V CDR1 and CDR2: MNHEY, SVGAGI. CDR3 in amino acids: CASSPGHQPSYEQYV. CDR3 DNA: TGTGCCAGCAGCCCAGGACACCAACCCTCCTACGAGCAGTACGTC.

This clonotype appeared a few times. The chain combines TRBV10-2 with TRBJ1-1; no firm D call. V lost 2 bases and J lost 5, with 21 bases in between. The CDR3 covers 17 residues. Germline V gene lookup returns CDR1 WSHSY and CDR2 SAAADI. The CDR3 here is CASSESFQEAGLTEAFF. CDR3 in DNA: TGCGCCAGCAGTGAGAGCTTTCAGGAGGCGGGCTTGACTGAAGCTTTCTTT.

This clonotype showed up just a few times. The chain employs TRBV27 and TRBJ1-3, with no clear D. CDR1 MNHEY and CDR2 SMNVEV come from the germline V gene (reference sequence). Trimming removed 6 bases at V and 0 bases at J, with 12 bases between. This CDR3 comprises 15 residues. The CDR3 coding sequence is TGTGCCAGCAGCCCAAGTCGGGTCTCTGGAAACACCATATATTTT. Its translation: CASSPSRVSGNTIYF.

The count of this clonotype is one. The V gene is TRBV13, the J gene TRBJ2-7; weak D call: TRBD2 (6 bases). The ends were cut back, 5 bases at V and 6 bases at J, with 11 bases in the middle. Germline assignment: CDR1 PRHDT and CDR2 FYEKMQ (reference sequence). The CDR3 is 12 residues long. The CDR3 nucleotides are TGTGCCAGCAGCGCCGGGACTGGCGAGCAGTACGTC. Its protein is CASSAGTGEQYV.

The rearrangement links TRBV19 to TRBJ2-1; TRBD1 might be the D (6 bases). The CDR3 totals 14 residues. Germline CDR1 and CDR2: LNHDA and SQIVND (reference sequence). Deletions cut 6 bases from V and 7 bases from J, with 16 bases between. For the CDR3, the DNA is TGTGCCAGTAGCCCCTCGATAGGGGGTAATGAGCAGTTCTTC. Protein product: CASSPSIGGNEQFF.

Only a few counts were recorded for this clonotype. J is TRBJ1-5 and V is TRBV20-1; weak D call: TRBD1 (6 bases). The CDR3 has 14 residues. V shed 0 bases and J shed 5 bases, with 11 bases lying between them. Looked up from germline, CDR1 is DFQATT and CDR2 is SNEGSKA (reference sequence). The CDR3 spells CSAREGGGHQPQHF. The CDR3 coding sequence is TGCAGTGCTAGAGAGGGGGGGGGCCATCAGCCCCAGCATTTT.

The table lists this clonotype with a few counts. The V call is TRBV6-2 or TRBV6-3, the J call TRBJ2-1; a possible D gene is TRBD1 (6 bases). CDR1 and CDR2 from the germline V gene are MNHEY and SVGEGT. The CDR3 runs to 17 residues. V dropped 1 base and J dropped 7 bases, with 20 bases sitting between them. The CDR3 sequence: CASSYWVGTSVWNEQFF. The CDR3 coding sequence is TGTGCCAGCAGTTACTGGGTCGGGACATCGGTTTGGAATGAGCAGTTCTTC.

This clonotype was picked up many times. The chain couples TRBV7-2 to TRBJ1-1, with D unresolved. The CDR3 has 13 residues. Germline values: CDR1 SGHTA, CDR2 FQGNSA. Trimming left V 6 bases short and J 1 base short, with 9 bases between. The CDR3 sequence is CASSLTENTEAFF. Here the CDR3 DNA reads TGTGCCAGCAGTTTGACGGAGAACACTGAAGCTTTCTTT.